This T cell receptor beta chain was identified during a study of blood T cell repertoires in COVID-19. Looking at the study overall: PBMCs, B-cell-depleted T cells, or T cells were the source of the cDNA or gDNA that made up the material.

Methods used by the authors: Amplification of reference gene primers provided the estimated nucleated cell counts. Using immunoSEQ multiplex PCR, the repertoire was profiled, and TCRdb retains in-frame clones only, with some absent. The V and J calls and clone size come from that table; D and trimming were worked out from the DNA. The table shows roughly 250,000 clones, with about 80% occurring only once. This clonotype was sampled from a woman of 80 years or more with acute or convalescent COVID-19. Sequenced sample: peripheral blood.

CDR3 sequence (DNA): TGTGCCTGGATCCACGGGGTTGAGCAGTTCTTC. Protein sequence: CAWIHGVEQFF. The rearrangement uses TRBV30 and TRBJ2-1; maybe TRBD2 (5 bases). V dropped 4 bases and J dropped 9 bases, with 10 bases sitting between them. This CDR3 spans 11 amino acids. CDR1 and CDR2 (germline): GTSNPN, SVGIG (reference sequence).